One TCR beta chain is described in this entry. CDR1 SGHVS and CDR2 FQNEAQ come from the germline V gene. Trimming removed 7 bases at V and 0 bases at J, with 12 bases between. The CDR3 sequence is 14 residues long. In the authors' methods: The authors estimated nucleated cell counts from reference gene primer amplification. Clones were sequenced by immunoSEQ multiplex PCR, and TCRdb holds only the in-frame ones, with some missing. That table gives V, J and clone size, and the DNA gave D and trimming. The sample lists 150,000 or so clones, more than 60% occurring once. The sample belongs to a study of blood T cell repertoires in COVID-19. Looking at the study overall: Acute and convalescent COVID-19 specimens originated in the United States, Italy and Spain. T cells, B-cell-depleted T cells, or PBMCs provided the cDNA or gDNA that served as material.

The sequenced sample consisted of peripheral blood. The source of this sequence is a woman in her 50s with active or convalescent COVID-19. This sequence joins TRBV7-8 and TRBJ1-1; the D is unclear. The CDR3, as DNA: TGTGCCAGCATACCGACGGAGCTGAACACTGAAGCTTTCTTT. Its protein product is CASIPTELNTEAFF.